Below are 16 T cell receptor beta chains sequenced from a single sample in a study of graft-versus-host responses after intestinal transplantation. Clones were read by immunoSEQ multiplex PCR, and TCRdb kept only the in-frame ones, dropping some. The repertoire holds 8,000 to 13,000 clones, with approximately 30% as singletons. Sequencing was performed on alloreactive CD4+ T cells from a mixed lymphocyte reaction culture, taken before transplantation. The subset denotes: CFSE-low proliferating T cells sorted from approximately 6-day pre-transplant mixed lymphocyte reaction (GvH or HvG direction). Receptors originate from a human patient who was an organ donor for intestinal transplantation.

This clone was seen more than once but under ten times. The chain combines TRBV7-6 with TRBJ1-2; D is perhaps TRBD1 (5 bases). The CDR3 length is 15 residues. V lost 2 bases and J lost 8, with 18 bases in between. Germline V CDR1 and CDR2: SGHVS, FNYEAQ. CDR3 DNA sequence: TGTGCCAGCAGCTTAAAAGAGGGGTTAACCGCCGGCTACACCTTC. It is translated as CASSLKEGLTAGYTF.

The chain links TRBV5-5 to TRBJ2-7; 8 nucleotides line up with TRBD1. The trim removed 0 bases at V and 0 bases at J, leaving 5 bases unmatched. Germline V gene lookup returns CDR1 SGHKS and CDR2 YYEKEE (reference sequence). The CDR3 covers 16 residues. In nucleotides, the CDR3 is TGTGCCAGCAGCTTGGGGGCAGGGGGCAGCTCCTACGAGCAGTACTTC. This translates into CASSLGAGGSSYEQYF.

The chain is built from TRBV15 and TRBJ1-6; D gene uncertain. CDR3 length equals 14 residues. V lost 3 bases and J lost 7, with 10 bases in between. Germline CDR1 and CDR2: LNHNV and YYDKDF (reference sequence). The CDR3 DNA follows: TGTGCCACCAGCAGGACGGACTGGAATTCACCCCTCCACTTT. Translating it yields CATSRTDWNSPLHF.

The rearrangement uses TRBV6-1 and TRBJ2-7; D ambiguous. This CDR3 is 13 amino acids long. The V gene's germline CDR1 is MNHNS and CDR2 SASEGT. The V end was cut by 5 bases, the J end by 2 bases, with 10 bases between. The CDR3: CASSLVPTYEQYF. The DNA of the CDR3 is TGTGCCAGCAGTCTCGTACCGACCTACGAGCAGTACTTC.

This clone was counted between two and nine times. This chain joins TRBV9 and TRBJ1-2; 9 bases agree with TRBD1. V lost 7 bases, J lost 7 bases, and 11 bases stayed unmatched. The CDR3 is 14 residues long. The germline V gene encodes CDR1 SGDLS and CDR2 YYNGEE. The CDR3 DNA is TGTGCCAGCGGAGTAACCGGGACAGGGTCTGGCTACACCTTC. Amino acid sequence: CASGVTGTGSGYTF.

The chain couples TRBV5-6 to TRBJ2-7; TRBD1 is a possible D gene (6 bases). V lost 4 bases and J lost 4, with 6 bases in between. This CDR3 is built from 11 residues. Germline lookup yields CDR1 SGHDT and CDR2 YYEEEE. In DNA form, the CDR3 reads TGTGCCAGCAGCACAGGGTACGAGCAGTACTTC. It encodes CASSTGYEQYF.

The chain has TRBV11-2 and TRBJ2-1, with TRBD1 identical over 7 bases. V shed 3 bases, J shed 1 base, and the junction held 3 bases outside the gene matches. CDR1 is SGHAT, CDR2 FQNNGV, per germline. This CDR3 has 15 amino acids. The CDR3 coding sequence is TGTGCCAGCAGCTTCGAGGGGGCTTCCTACAATGAGCAGTTCTTC. It specifies CASSFEGASYNEQFF.

V usage is TRBV20-1 and J usage is TRBJ2-2; D not certain. The germline gives CDR1 DFQATT, CDR2 SNEGSKA (reference sequence). This CDR3 region has 11 residues. V lost 1 base, J lost 7 bases, and 4 bases lay in between. The chain's CDR3 is CSARASGELFF. CDR3 nucleotide sequence: TGCAGTGCTAGAGCTAGCGGGGAGCTGTTTTTT.

This clone was seen once. The rearrangement joins TRBV7-9 to TRBJ2-6; D ambiguous. In germline, CDR1 is SEHNR, CDR2 FQNEAQ (reference sequence). Trimming cost V 3 bases and J 0 bases, with 6 bases left between them. The CDR3 contains 15 residues. CDR3 sequence (DNA): TGTGCCAGCAGCTTCGGACGCTCTGGGGCCAACGTCCTGACTTTC. Residues: CASSFGRSGANVLTF.

V usage is TRBV20-1 and J usage is TRBJ1-2; no firm D call. This CDR3 has 10 amino acids. Looked up from germline, CDR1 is DFQATT and CDR2 is SNEGSKA (reference sequence). With 6 bases removed from V and 5 bases from J, the gap between germline ends came to 7 bases. For the CDR3, the DNA is TGCAGTGCCGACTCTTATGGCTACACCTTC. Its protein is CSADSYGYTF.

This clone was found once. CDR3 amino acids: CASSQETSGYSSYEQYF. CDR3 bases: TGCGCCAGCAGCCAAGAAACTAGCGGGTATAGCTCCTACGAGCAGTACTTC. This chain joins TRBV4-1 and TRBJ2-7; 9 positions match TRBD2. The germline V gene has CDR1 MGHRA and CDR2 YSYEKL. CDR3 length: 17 amino acids. The J segment lost 0 bases and the V segment lost 0 bases, leaving 6 bases of the junction unmatched.

The chain links TRBV11-3 to TRBJ2-1; 13 nucleotides match TRBD2. This CDR3 contains 19 residues. Germline CDR1 is SGHNT and CDR2 is YENEEA. V shed 6 bases, J shed 2 bases, and the junction held 13 bases outside the gene matches. The CDR3 coding sequence is TGTGCCAGCAGTATTAGCGTACTAGCGGGGGGGCCCCCCTACAATGAGCAGTTCTTC. Translating gives CASSISVLAGGPPYNEQFF.

The chain carries TRBV9 and TRBJ2-5; no reliable D call. This CDR3 comprises 13 residues. Germline lookup yields CDR1 SGDLS and CDR2 YYNGEE. The ends were cut back, 2 bases at V and 2 bases at J, with 7 bases in the middle. This CDR3 is CASSVGRQETQYF. Here the CDR3 DNA reads TGTGCCAGCAGCGTGGGCAGACAAGAGACCCAGTACTTC.

The chain combines TRBV6-1 with TRBJ2-7; the D gene is possibly TRBD2 (5 bases). Germline V gene data show CDR1 as MNHNS and CDR2 as SASEGT. The germline V and J ends were trimmed by 6 bases and 1 base, with 13 bases remaining between them. The CDR3 loop spans 14 amino acids. The CDR3 nucleotides read TGTGCCAGCAGCCCATCCCGGGGATCCTACGAGCAGTACTTC. Residues: CASSPSRGSYEQYF.

This clone was detected only a few times. V is TRBV10-2 and J is TRBJ2-2; TRBD2 matches at 13 bases. The length of the CDR3 is 14 residues. CDR1 WSHSY and CDR2 SAAADI come from the germline V gene. The V segment lost 5 bases and the J segment 9 bases; nucleotides outside the gene matches: 3. In DNA form, the CDR3 reads TGCGCCAGCAGTACTAGCGGGGGGGCCCGGGAGCTGTTTTTT. The encoded protein is CASSTSGGARELFF.

This clone occurred a few times. V gene TRBV6-5 combines with J gene TRBJ1-2; 10 bases line up with TRBD1. Germline lookup yields CDR1 MNHEY and CDR2 SVGAGI. The CDR3 totals 14 residues. V shed 6 bases and J 4 bases; nucleotides not matched to a gene: 5. The CDR3 spells CASSPTGGTYGYTF. As DNA, the CDR3 is TGTGCCAGCAGCCCGACAGGGGGCACCTATGGCTACACCTTC.